This T cell receptor (beta chain) stems from a study of Ad26.COV2.S vaccination and SARS-CoV-2 variants. Background on the study: Among those in the COV1001 Ad26.COV2.S trial arm was the donor. Intramuscular Ad26.COV2.S doses were given once or twice, 56 days apart.

Treatment here: about 20 received Ad26.COV2.S at low or high dose, single or two shots; about five received placebo; per-sample allocation not given. The samples date from day 63 after the first vaccine or placebo injection. A Boston adult aged 18-55 years was the donor. The germline gives CDR1 MNHEY, CDR2 SMNVEV (reference sequence). This CDR3 spans 20 amino acids. V lost 5 bases, J lost 0 bases, and 26 bases lay in between. Libraries were prepared by immunoSEQ multiplex PCR; TCRdb keeps only in-frame clonotypes and omits some of them. The repertoire holds about 380,000 clones, with about four fifths as singletons.

This chain links TRBV27 with TRBJ1-5, with D tentatively TRBD1 (6 bases). The sequences come from peripheral blood, collected in a trial of Ad26.COV2.S vaccine versus placebo. The clonotype was recovered from a person between 18 and 65 years old who received the Ad26.COV2.S COVID-19 vaccine or a placebo. CDR3 residues: CASSRWGGGGLIYSNQPQHF. CDR3 nucleotide sequence: TGTGCCAGCAGTCGTTGGGGGGGCGGGGGACTGATCTATAGCAATCAGCCCCAGCATTTT.